These T cell receptor beta chains were read from a single sample in a study of radiation and T cells in renal cell carcinoma. TCRdb's table, derived via immunoSEQ multiplex PCR, lists solely in-frame clones and lacks some. This sample has 100,000 to 150,000 clones, with 88% found just once. The material sequenced was blood, taken from a patient whose treatment included radiotherapy and nephrectomy. Receptors originate from a woman aged 70 to 79 with renal cell carcinoma. The CDR3 runs from the conserved cysteine through the conserved F or W. Each record gives: D gene, V gene, clone size, J gene, CDR3 protein, CDR3 DNA. A D gene is named only where the DNA matches it firmly. Size is stated for part of the rows, as once, few or many counts, or as a class when the clone is expanded.

>NA|TRBV19|NA|TRBJ2-7
CASSIKLAYEQYF
TGTGCCAGTAGTATAAAACTAGCTTACGAGCAGTACTTC
>TRBD2|TRBV6-5|NA|TRBJ2-1
CASTLGGVAYNEQFF
TGTGCCAGCACCCTCGGGGGGGTAGCCTACAATGAGCAGTTCTTC
>NA|TRBV19|NA|TRBJ2-1
CASSQKTGGGNNEQFF
TGTGCCAGTAGTCAAAAAACCGGAGGGGGGAACAATGAGCAGTTCTTC
>NA|TRBV7-2|NA|TRBJ1-1
CASSLGPGRLNTEAFF
TGTGCCAGCAGCCTCGGCCCGGGACGACTGAACACTGAAGCTTTCTTT
>NA|TRBV11-3|NA|TRBJ1-1
CASSWGGDTEAFF
TGTGCCAGCAGCTGGGGAGGGGACACTGAAGCTTTCTTT
>NA|TRBV18|once|TRBJ2-6
CASSPLARTGANVLTF
TGTGCCAGCTCACCACTAGCGCGAACTGGGGCCAACGTCCTGACTTTC
>NA|TRBV9|NA|TRBJ2-1
CASNQGEPSYNEQFF
TGTGCCAGCAATCAGGGAGAACCCTCCTACAATGAGCAGTTCTTC
>TRBD2|TRBV7-8|NA|TRBJ2-3
CASSLRETDTQYF
TGTGCCAGCAGCTTGCGGGAGACAGATACGCAGTATTTT
>TRBD1|TRBV6-6|few|TRBJ1-2
CAITGAGQRYGYTF
TGTGCCATTACTGGGGCGGGACAGCGCTATGGCTACACCTTC
>NA|TRBV5-1|few|TRBJ1-1
CASSLVTGTEAFF
TGCGCCAGCAGCTTGGTGACGGGAACTGAAGCTTTCTTT
>NA|TRBV28|NA|TRBJ1-6
CASSLWRSDSPLHF
TGTGCCAGCAGTTTATGGAGGAGTGATTCACCCCTCCACTTT
>NA|TRBV28|NA|TRBJ1-5
CASSLYQALGGQPQHF
TGTGCCAGCAGTTTATACCAGGCCCTCGGAGGGCAGCCCCAGCATTTT
>TRBD2|TRBV29-1|NA|TRBJ2-1
CSVDGGGAYNEQFF
TGCAGCGTTGACGGCGGGGGGGCGTACAATGAGCAGTTCTTC
>TRBD1|TRBV27|few|TRBJ1-2
CASSFPGGYGYTF
TGTGCCAGCAGTTTTCCAGGGGGATATGGCTACACCTTC
>NA|TRBV5-6|NA|TRBJ1-2
CASSLSRQRFNYGYTF
TGTGCCAGCAGCTTATCCAGGCAGCGTTTTAACTATGGCTACACCTTC
>TRBD2|TRBV28|NA|TRBJ2-1
CASSLNFIGTSGGGEQFF
TGTGCCAGCAGTTTAAACTTCATTGGGACTAGCGGGGGGGGTGAGCAGTTCTTC
>TRBD1|TRBV5-1|NA|TRBJ1-4
CASSPRNRGANEKLFF
TGCGCCAGCAGCCCGCGAAACAGGGGTGCTAATGAAAAACTGTTTTTT
>TRBD1|TRBV7-2|NA|TRBJ1-1
CASSLGGQGAYTEAFF
TGTGCCAGCAGCTTAGGGGGACAGGGGGCGTACACTGAAGCTTTCTTT
>NA|TRBV25-1|NA|TRBJ2-1
CASSEGRDNEQFF
TGTGCCAGCAGTGAAGGCAGAGACAATGAGCAGTTCTTC
>NA|TRBV5-6|once|TRBJ2-7
CASSSRDGGYEQYF
TGTGCCAGCAGCTCCCGGGACGGCGGCTACGAGCAGTACTTC
>NA|TRBV30|NA|TRBJ1-2
CAWSTGGSRGYTF
TGTGCCTGGAGTACCGGCGGGTCCAGGGGCTACACCTTC
>TRBD2|TRBV9|NA|TRBJ2-2
CASSAPLAGPTGELFF
TGTGCCAGCAGCGCTCCTCTAGCGGGCCCCACCGGGGAGCTGTTTTTT
>NA|TRBV28|once|TRBJ1-2
CASSLTSPHINYGYTF
TGTGCCAGCAGTTTAACCTCTCCACACATCAACTATGGCTACACCTTC
>NA|TRBV5-6|once|TRBJ2-7
CASSSSWDEQYF
TGTGCCAGCAGCTCGAGTTGGGACGAGCAGTACTTC
>TRBD2|TRBV2|NA|TRBJ2-1
CASSESSGGFYNEQFF
TGTGCCAGCAGTGAATCCAGCGGGGGCTTCTACAATGAGCAGTTCTTC
>TRBD1|TRBV19|NA|TRBJ2-7
CASRDRGTSYEQYF
TGTGCCAGTCGCGACAGGGGCACCTCCTACGAGCAGTACTTC
>TRBD2|TRBV7-9|NA|TRBJ2-4
CASSRSGGAKNIQYF
TGTGCCAGCAGCCGTAGCGGGGGAGCCAAAAACATTCAGTACTTC
>NA|TRBV5-4|NA|TRBJ1-2
CASSFPRGGGGYTF
TGTGCCAGCAGCTTCCCGAGGGGCGGAGGTGGCTACACCTTC
>NA|TRBV4-1|NA|TRBJ1-4
CASSQATPATNEKLFF
TGCGCCAGCAGCCAAGCGACTCCTGCAACTAATGAAAAACTGTTTTTT
>TRBD2|TRBV7-2|NA|TRBJ2-7
CASSLEASGGFQNEQYF
TGTGCCAGCAGCTTAGAGGCTAGCGGGGGTTTTCAAAACGAGCAGTACTTC
>NA|TRBV30|NA|TRBJ2-7
CAWSLRGASYEQYF
TGTGCCTGGAGTTTACGGGGGGCCTCCTACGAGCAGTACTTC
>NA|TRBV11-3|once|TRBJ2-7
CASRSRHDRSYEQYF
TGTGCCAGCAGATCACGGCATGACAGGAGCTACGAGCAGTACTTC
>NA|TRBV6-1|NA|TRBJ1-4
CASTPSVHNEKLFF
TGTGCCAGCACCCCCTCAGTTCATAATGAAAAACTGTTTTTT
>TRBD1|TRBV5-1|NA|TRBJ1-4
CASSPGQVREKLFF
TGCGCCAGCAGCCCGGGACAGGTTCGCGAAAAACTGTTTTTT
>TRBD1|TRBV6-6|NA|TRBJ2-7
CASSYPDRVPSYEQYF
TGTGCCAGCAGTTACCCCGACAGGGTCCCCTCCTACGAGCAGTACTTC
>NA|TRBV4-3|once|TRBJ2-1
CAAGRNTYNEQFF
TGCGCCGCGGGCCGAAACACCTACAATGAGCAGTTCTTC
>NA|TRBV7-9|NA|TRBJ2-7
CASSLPGPYEQYF
TGTGCCAGCAGCTTGCCAGGCCCTTACGAGCAGTACTTC
>TRBD1|TRBV4-3|NA|TRBJ2-7
CASSQTRDRGVWQYF
TGCGCCAGCAGCCAAACCCGGGACAGGGGGGTCTGGCAGTACTTC
>NA|TRBV27|few|TRBJ1-5
CASSLRVTQPQHF
TGTGCCAGCAGTTTGAGGGTCACTCAGCCCCAGCATTTT
>NA|TRBV7-2|few|TRBJ1-1
CASSPYRSSNTEAFF
TGTGCCAGCAGCCCTTATCGGTCTTCGAACACTGAAGCTTTCTTT